This T cell receptor (beta chain) was retrieved from a study of blood T cell repertoires in COVID-19. Study information: COVID-19 samples, acute and convalescent, were from the United States, Italy and Spain. PBMCs, B-cell-depleted T cells, or T cells provided the cDNA or gDNA that made up the material.

J was trimmed by 8 bases and V by 4 bases; bases with no gene match: 7. The CDR3 extends over 13 amino acids. Looked up from germline, CDR1 is MGHDK and CDR2 is SYGVNS. Authors' methods: From reference gene primer amplification, estimates of nucleated cell counts were derived. Sequencing used immunoSEQ multiplex PCR; TCRdb keeps in-frame clones, though not all of them. Clonal size and the V and J genes are those of that table, whereas D and trimming came from the DNA. The data hold some 120,000 clones, with roughly 82% observed a single time. The source material was peripheral blood. The receptor was isolated from a human donor in a cohort sampled during active COVID-19. The J gene is TRBJ1-2, the V gene TRBV25-1; 7 bases agree with TRBD1. CDR3 in amino acids: CASSADYRGGYTF. The CDR3 DNA is TGTGCCAGCAGTGCCGACTACAGGGGAGGCTACACCTTC.